This T cell receptor (beta chain) was profiled in a study of T cells in Graves' hyperthyroidism and ophthalmopathy. About this clonotype: A read error may produce the germline difference seen at one junction end.

Patients affected by ophthalmopathy presented a Clinical Activity Score of at least 3, a NOSPECS grade of at least 4, and disease duration below 3 months. A patient was excluded if there was uncontrolled infection, other autoimmune disease, pregnancy or lactation. RNA transcripts gave rise to amplified TCR beta CDR3 regions. RT-PCR in the first round (using the HTBI primer set) targeted the TCR CDR3. TCRdb fed the multiplex PCR reads into MiXCR, producing one record per CDR3 protein. This table holds about 530,000 distinct CDR3 sequences, 15% to 20% found once. The sample was blood. The clonotype comes from a woman younger than 30 with Graves' ophthalmopathy.

DNA for the CDR3: TGTGCCAGCAGCTTGGACGAGCATTACTTC. Its protein is CASSLDEHYF. This rearrangement joins TRBV7-9 to TRBJ2-7; D not resolved. Germline values: CDR1 SEHNR, CDR2 FQNEAQ (reference sequence). This CDR3 has 10 amino acids.